These 7 T cell receptor beta chains were all obtained from the same sample, sequenced in a study of chemoradiotherapy in HPV16-positive cancers. Repertoires were generated with immunoSEQ multiplex PCR, while TCRdb's copy carries only in-frame clones and drops some. The sample consists of 25,000 to 35,000 clones, more than 85% of them appearing once. The starting material was blood, obtained from a patient who underwent chemoradiotherapy. Receptors were obtained from a human donor with HPV-associated anogenital cancer.

The chain carries TRBV5-8 and TRBJ2-2; D unresolved. Germline CDR1 is SGHTS and CDR2 is YDEGEE. There are 13 residues in the CDR3. V dropped 4 bases and J dropped 7 bases, with 11 bases sitting between them. The CDR3: CASSPPGIGELFF. The CDR3 nucleotides read TGTGCCAGCAGCCCCCCTGGGATCGGGGAGCTGTTTTTT. The whole variable domain, filled in from reference TRBV5-8 and TRBJ2-2, reads EAGVTQSPTHLIKTRGQQATLRCSPISGHTSVYWYQQALGLGLQFLLWYDEGEERNRGNFPPRFSGRQFPNYSSELNVNALELEDSALYLCASSPPGIGELFFGEGSRLTVL.

Turning to this clone: Relative to the germline gene, one junction end is altered; a read error may explain this. This CDR3 reads CASTIPGQGDNEQFF. For the CDR3, the DNA is TGTGCTAGCACCATTCCCGGGCAGGGGGACAATGAGCAGTTCTTC. V usage is TRBV7-7 and J usage is TRBJ2-1; TRBD1 matches at 7 bases. Germline loops: CDR1 SSHAT, CDR2 FNYEAQ (reference sequence). The CDR3 extends over 15 amino acids.

This sequence joins TRBV19 and TRBJ1-1; 10 nucleotides line up with TRBD1. J gave up 7 bases and V 5 bases, and 16 bases lay outside the gene matches. Looked up from germline, CDR1 is LNHDA and CDR2 is SQIVND (reference sequence). The CDR3 is made up of 17 amino acids. The CDR3 DNA reads as TGTGCCAGTAGTTCCCGGGACAGGGGACGGCTGGAAGTTGAAGCTTTCTTT. Encoded protein: CASSSRDRGRLEVEAFF.

J is TRBJ1-2 and V is TRBV2; possibly TRBD1 for D (6 bases). The V gene's germline CDR1 is SNHLY and CDR2 FYNNEI. Between the trimmed V and J ends, which lost 5 bases and 5 bases, there was a span of 12 bases. The CDR3 totals 13 residues. CDR3 loop: CASSTGGLYGYTF. The CDR3, as DNA: TGTGCCAGCAGTACTGGGGGGCTGTATGGCTACACCTTC.

In this sample, this clone turned up once. The CDR3 region is CAIRGDSYEQYF. In DNA, the CDR3 is TGTGCCATAAGAGGAGACTCCTACGAGCAGTACTTC. The rearrangement joins TRBV10-3 to TRBJ2-7; D unresolved. V lost 9 bases and J lost 0, with 9 bases in between. CDR3 size: 12 residues. The V gene's germline CDR1 is ENHRY and CDR2 SYGVKD.

The chain is built from TRBV12-2 and TRBJ2-1; the table's D call TRBD2 went unverified against the DNA. TRBV12-2 is termed a pseudogene. The CDR3 length is 16 residues. CDR3 loop: CASRLALLRSYNEQFF. CDR3 sequence (DNA): TGTGCAAGTCGCTTAGCGCTTTTGCGGTCCTACAATGAGCAGTTCTTC.

CDR3: CASSSLPSTDEQYF. CDR3 in DNA: TGTGCCAGCAGTTCCCTCCCGTCGACGGACGAGCAGTACTTC. The chain uses TRBV27 and TRBJ2-7; the D is unclear. The CDR3 extends over 14 amino acids. Trimming stripped 4 bases from V and 5 bases from J, with 15 bases between. Germline V gives CDR1 MNHEY, CDR2 SMNVEV (reference sequence).